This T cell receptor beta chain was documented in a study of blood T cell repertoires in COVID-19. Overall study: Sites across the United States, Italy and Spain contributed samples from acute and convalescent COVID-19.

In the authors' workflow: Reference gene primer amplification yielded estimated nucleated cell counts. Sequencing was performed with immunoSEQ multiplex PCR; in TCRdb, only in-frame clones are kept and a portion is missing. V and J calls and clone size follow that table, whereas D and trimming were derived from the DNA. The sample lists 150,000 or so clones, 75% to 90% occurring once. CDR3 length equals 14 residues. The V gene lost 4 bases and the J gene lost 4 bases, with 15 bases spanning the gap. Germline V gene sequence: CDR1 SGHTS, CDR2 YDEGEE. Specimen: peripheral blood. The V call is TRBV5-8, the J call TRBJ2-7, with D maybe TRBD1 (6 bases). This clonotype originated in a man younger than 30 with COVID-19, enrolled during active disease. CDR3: CASSLGQFAYEQYF. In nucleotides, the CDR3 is TGTGCCAGCAGCCTAGGACAGTTTGCGTACGAGCAGTACTTC.